This TCR beta chain was sequenced in a study of T-cell reconstitution after alpha-beta-depleted transplantation in children. This sample's TCRbeta library carried unique molecular identifier barcodes. One entry per CDR3 protein results from TCRdb running MiXCR on the PCR reads. The table has about 500,000 distinct CDR3 sequences, approximately 30% seen once; the top ten hold 2% to 3%. The CDR3 length is 16 residues. V shed 3 bases and J 0 bases; nucleotides not matched to a gene: 1. Per germline, CDR1 SEHNR and CDR2 FQNEAQ (reference sequence). The clonotype originates from a human donor who donated a stem cell graft to a child with aplastic anemia. The rearrangement links TRBV7-9 to TRBJ2-6; 8 bases match TRBD1. The starting material was PBMCs from the stem cell graft donor, obtained from the stem cell graft. The DNA for the CDR3 is TGTGCCAGCAGCTTTACAGGGGGCTCTGGGGCCAACGTCCTGACTTTC. Translation: CASSFTGGSGANVLTF.